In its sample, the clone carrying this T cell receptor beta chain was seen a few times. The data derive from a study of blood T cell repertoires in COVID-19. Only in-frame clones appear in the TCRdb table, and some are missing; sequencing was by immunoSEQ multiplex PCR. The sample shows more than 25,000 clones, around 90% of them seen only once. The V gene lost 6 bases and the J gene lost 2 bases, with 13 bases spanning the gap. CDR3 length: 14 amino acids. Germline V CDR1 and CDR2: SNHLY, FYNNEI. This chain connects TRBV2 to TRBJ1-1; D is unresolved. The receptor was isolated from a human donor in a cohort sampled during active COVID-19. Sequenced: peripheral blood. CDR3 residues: CASSLQGANTEAFF. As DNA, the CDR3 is TGTGCCAGCAGCTTACAAGGAGCCAACACTGAAGCTTTCTTT.